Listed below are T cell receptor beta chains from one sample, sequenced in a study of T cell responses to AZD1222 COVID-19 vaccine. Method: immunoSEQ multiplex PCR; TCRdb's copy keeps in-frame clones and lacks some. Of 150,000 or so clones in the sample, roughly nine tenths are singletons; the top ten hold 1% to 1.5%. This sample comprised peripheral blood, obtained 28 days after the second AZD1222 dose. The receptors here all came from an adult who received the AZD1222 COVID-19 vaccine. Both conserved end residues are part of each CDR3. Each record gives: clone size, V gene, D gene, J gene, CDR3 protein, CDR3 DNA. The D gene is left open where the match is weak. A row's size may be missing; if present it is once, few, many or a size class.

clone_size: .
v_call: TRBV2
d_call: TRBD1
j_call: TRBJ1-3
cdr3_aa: CASSEGRTGPDTIYF
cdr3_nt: TGTGCCAGCAGTGAAGGCCGGACAGGGCCGGACACCATATATTTT

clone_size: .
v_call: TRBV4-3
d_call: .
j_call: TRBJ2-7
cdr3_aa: CASSQDRGYYEQYF
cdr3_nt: TGCGCCAGCAGCCAGGACCGGGGTTACTACGAGCAGTACTTC

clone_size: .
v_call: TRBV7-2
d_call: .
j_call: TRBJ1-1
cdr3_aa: CASSFNRNGLEAFF
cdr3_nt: TGTGCCAGCAGCTTCAACAGGAACGGGCTTGAAGCTTTCTTT

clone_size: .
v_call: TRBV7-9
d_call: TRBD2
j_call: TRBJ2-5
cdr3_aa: CASSLVSPGGETQYF
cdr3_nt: TGTGCCAGCAGCTTAGTATCGCCCGGGGGGGAGACCCAGTACTTC

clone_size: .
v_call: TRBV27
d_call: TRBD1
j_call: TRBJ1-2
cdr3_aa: CASGTGTYYGYTF
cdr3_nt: TGTGCCTCCGGGACAGGGACCTACTATGGCTACACCTTC

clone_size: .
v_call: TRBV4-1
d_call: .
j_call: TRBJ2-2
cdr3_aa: CASSQDLGRRGNAGELFF
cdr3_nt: TGCGCCAGCAGCCAAGATCTGGGACGCCGAGGGAACGCCGGGGAGCTGTTTTTT

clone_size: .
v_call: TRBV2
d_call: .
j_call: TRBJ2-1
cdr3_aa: CASSLDSSYEQFF
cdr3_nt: TGTGCCAGCAGTCTGGACAGCTCTTATGAGCAGTTCTTC

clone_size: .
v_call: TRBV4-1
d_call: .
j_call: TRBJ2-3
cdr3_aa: CASSLPPTDTQYF
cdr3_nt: TGCGCCAGCAGCTTGCCCCCCACAGATACGCAGTATTTT

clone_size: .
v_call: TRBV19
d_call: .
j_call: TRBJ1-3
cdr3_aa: CASRKQPPGNTIYF
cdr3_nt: TGTGCCAGTAGAAAACAGCCGCCTGGAAACACCATATATTTT

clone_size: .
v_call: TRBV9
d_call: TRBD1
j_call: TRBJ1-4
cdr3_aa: CASSALTGDGEKLFF
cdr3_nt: TGTGCCAGCAGCGCCTTGACAGGGGATGGTGAAAAACTGTTTTTT

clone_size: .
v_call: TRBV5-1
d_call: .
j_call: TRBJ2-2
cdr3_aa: CASSLVSTTGELFF
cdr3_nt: TGCGCCAGCAGCTTGGTGTCCACCACCGGGGAGCTGTTTTTT

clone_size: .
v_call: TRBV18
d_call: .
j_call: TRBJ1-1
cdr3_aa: CASSPGRNTEAFF
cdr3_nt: TGTGCCAGCTCGCCCGGCCGGAACACTGAAGCTTTCTTT

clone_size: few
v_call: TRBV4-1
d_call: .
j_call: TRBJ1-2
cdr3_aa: CASSQAYSGTPVDYGYTF
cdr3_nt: TGCGCCAGCAGCCAAGCTTACTCCGGGACTCCGGTTGACTATGGCTACACCTTC

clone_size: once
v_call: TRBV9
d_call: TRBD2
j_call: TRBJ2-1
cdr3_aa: CASSGAAGGEQFF
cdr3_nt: TGTGCCAGCAGCGGAGCCGCGGGGGGTGAGCAGTTCTTC

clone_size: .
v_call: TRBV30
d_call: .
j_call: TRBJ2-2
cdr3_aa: CASSGTPNTGELFF
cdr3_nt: TGTGCCAGCTCCGGGACACCTAACACCGGGGAGCTGTTTTTT

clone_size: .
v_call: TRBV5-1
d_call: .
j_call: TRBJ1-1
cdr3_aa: CASSLRENTEAFF
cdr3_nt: TGCGCCAGCAGCTTGAGGGAGAACACTGAAGCTTTCTTT

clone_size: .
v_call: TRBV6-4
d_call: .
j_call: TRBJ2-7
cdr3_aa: CASSDASQTGRVYEQYF
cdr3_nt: TGTGCCAGCAGTGACGCCTCACAGACAGGGAGGGTGTACGAGCAGTACTTC

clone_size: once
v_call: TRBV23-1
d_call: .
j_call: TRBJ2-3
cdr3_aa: CASSQFQQVTRPGTQYF
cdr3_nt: TGCGCCAGCAGTCAATTCCAACAGGTGACTCGCCCTGGTACGCAGTATTTT

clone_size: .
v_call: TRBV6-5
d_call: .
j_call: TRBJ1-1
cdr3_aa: CASSPGGDTEAFF
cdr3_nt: TGTGCCAGCTCTCCGGGGGGGGACACTGAAGCTTTCTTT

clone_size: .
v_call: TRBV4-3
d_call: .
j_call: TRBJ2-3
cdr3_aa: CASSQAEHTDTQYF
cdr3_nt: TGCGCCAGCAGCCAAGCGGAGCACACAGATACGCAGTATTTT

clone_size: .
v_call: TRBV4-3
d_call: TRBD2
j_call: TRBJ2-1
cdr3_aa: CASSQVRTSGYNEQFF
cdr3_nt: TGCGCCAGCAGCCAAGTGCGGACTAGCGGATACAATGAGCAGTTCTTC

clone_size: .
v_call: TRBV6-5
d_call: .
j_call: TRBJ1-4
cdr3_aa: CASSYTGLTNEKLFF
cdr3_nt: TGTGCCAGCAGTTACACCGGGTTAACTAATGAAAAACTGTTTTTT

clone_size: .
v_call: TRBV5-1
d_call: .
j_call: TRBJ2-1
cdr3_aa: CASSLDIFNEQFF
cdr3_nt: TGCGCCAGCAGCTTGGACATATTCAATGAGCAGTTCTTC

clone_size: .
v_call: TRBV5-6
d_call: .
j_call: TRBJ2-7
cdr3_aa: CASSLSVAEQYF
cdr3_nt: TGTGCCAGCAGCTTATCCGTAGCCGAGCAGTACTTC

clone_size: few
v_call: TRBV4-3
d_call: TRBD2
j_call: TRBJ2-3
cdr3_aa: CASSHGRAGAPDTQYF
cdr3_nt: TGCGCCAGCAGCCACGGGCGGGCGGGAGCCCCAGATACGCAGTATTTT

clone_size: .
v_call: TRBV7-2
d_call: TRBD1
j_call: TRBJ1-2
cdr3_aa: CASSFGQGYGYTF
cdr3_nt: TGTGCCAGCAGCTTCGGACAGGGATATGGCTACACCTTC

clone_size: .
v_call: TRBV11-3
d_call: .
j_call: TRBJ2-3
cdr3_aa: CASSFGAGSIDTQYF
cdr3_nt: TGTGCCAGCAGCTTCGGGGCCGGGTCTATAGATACGCAGTATTTT

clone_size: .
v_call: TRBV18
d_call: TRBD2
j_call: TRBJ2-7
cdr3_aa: CASSPSTSGSGDYEQYF
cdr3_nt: TGTGCCAGCTCACCCTCGACTAGCGGGAGTGGGGATTACGAGCAGTACTTC

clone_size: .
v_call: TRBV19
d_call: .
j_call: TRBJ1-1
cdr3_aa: CASSSQPGNTEAFF
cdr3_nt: TGTGCCAGTAGCTCGCAACCCGGGAACACTGAAGCTTTCTTT

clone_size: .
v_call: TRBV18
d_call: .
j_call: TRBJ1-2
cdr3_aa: CASSPGSNYGYTF
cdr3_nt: TGTGCCAGCTCACCCGGATCGAACTATGGCTACACCTTC

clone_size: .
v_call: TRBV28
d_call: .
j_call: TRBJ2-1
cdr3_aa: CASSPGAPGEQFF
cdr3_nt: TGTGCCAGCAGTCCCGGGGCTCCCGGTGAGCAGTTCTTC

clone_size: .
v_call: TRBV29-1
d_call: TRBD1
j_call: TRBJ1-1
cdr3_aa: CSLRDRHMNTEAFF
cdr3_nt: TGCAGCTTAAGGGACAGACACATGAACACTGAAGCTTTCTTT

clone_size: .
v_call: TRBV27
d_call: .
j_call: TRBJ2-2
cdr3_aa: CATALPSGELFF
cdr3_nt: TGTGCCACAGCTCTCCCCTCCGGGGAGCTGTTTTTT

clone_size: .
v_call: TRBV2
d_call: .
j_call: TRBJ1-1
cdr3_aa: CASSDTEQGREAFF
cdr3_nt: TGTGCCAGCAGTGACACCGAACAGGGTCGGGAAGCTTTCTTT

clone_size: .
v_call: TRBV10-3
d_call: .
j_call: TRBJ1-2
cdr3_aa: CAISEQDGYTF
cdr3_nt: TGTGCCATCAGTGAACAGGATGGCTACACCTTC

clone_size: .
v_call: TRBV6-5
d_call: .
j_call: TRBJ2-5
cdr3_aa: CASTRIRQETQYF
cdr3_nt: TGTGCCAGCACCCGCATACGGCAAGAGACCCAGTACTTC

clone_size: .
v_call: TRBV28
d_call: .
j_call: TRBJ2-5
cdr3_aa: CASSLSGGGETQYF
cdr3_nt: TGTGCCAGCAGTTTATCGGGGGGCGGGGAGACCCAGTACTTC

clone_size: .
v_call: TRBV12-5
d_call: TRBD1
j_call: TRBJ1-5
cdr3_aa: CASGLVLSDREENNQPQHF
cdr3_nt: TGTGCTAGTGGTTTGGTACTTTCGGACAGGGAAGAAAACAATCAGCCCCAGCATTTT

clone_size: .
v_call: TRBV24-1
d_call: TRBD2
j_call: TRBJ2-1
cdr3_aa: CATSDEAGLASYEQFF
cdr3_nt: TGTGCCACCAGTGACGAAGCGGGGTTGGCTTCCTATGAGCAGTTCTTC

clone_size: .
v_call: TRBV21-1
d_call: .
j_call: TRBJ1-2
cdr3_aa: CASSSPRAGVTISNYGYTF
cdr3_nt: TGTGCCAGCAGCAGCCCCAGGGCCGGGGTTACTATTTCTAACTATGGCTACACCTTC

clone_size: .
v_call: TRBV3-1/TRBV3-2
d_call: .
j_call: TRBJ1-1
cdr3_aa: CASSQQTNTEAFF
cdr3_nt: TGTGCCAGCAGCCAACAAACGAACACTGAAGCTTTCTTT

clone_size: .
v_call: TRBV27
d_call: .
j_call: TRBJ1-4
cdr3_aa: CASTRSPPGVEKLFF
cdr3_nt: TGTGCCAGCACCCGTTCCCCTCCCGGAGTTGAAAAACTGTTTTTT

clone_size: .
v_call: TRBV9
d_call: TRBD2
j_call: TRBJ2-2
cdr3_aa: CARSVGSGGASGELFF
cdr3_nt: TGTGCCCGCAGCGTGGGGAGCGGGGGGGCCTCCGGGGAGCTGTTTTTT

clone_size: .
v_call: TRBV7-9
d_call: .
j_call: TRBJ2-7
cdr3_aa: CASSLSERNEQYF
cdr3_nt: TGTGCCAGCAGCTTGTCCGAAAGGAACGAGCAGTACTTC

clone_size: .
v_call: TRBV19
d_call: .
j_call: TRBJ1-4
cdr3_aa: CASSSGTNEKLFF
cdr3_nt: TGTGCCAGTAGTTCTGGAACTAATGAAAAACTGTTTTTT

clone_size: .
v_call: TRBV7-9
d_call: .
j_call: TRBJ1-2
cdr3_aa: CASSSDIPYGYTF
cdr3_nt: TGTGCCAGCAGCTCGGACATTCCCTATGGCTACACCTTC

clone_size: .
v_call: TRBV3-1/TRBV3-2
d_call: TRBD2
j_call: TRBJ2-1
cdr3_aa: CASSQNLAGANEQFF
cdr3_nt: TGTGCCAGCAGCCAAAACCTAGCGGGTGCGAATGAGCAGTTCTTC

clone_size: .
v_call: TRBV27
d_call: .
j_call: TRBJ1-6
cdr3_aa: CASSWAGPYNSPLHF
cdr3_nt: TGTGCCAGCTCCTGGGCAGGGCCCTATAATTCACCCCTCCACTTT

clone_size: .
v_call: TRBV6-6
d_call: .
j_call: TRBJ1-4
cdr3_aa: CASSYNRAVREKLFF
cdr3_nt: TGTGCCAGCAGTTACAACAGGGCGGTCAGGGAAAAACTGTTTTTT

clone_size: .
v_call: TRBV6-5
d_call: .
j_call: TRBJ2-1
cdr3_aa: CASHMAGTNEQFF
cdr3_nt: TGTGCCAGCCACATGGCCGGGACCAATGAGCAGTTCTTC

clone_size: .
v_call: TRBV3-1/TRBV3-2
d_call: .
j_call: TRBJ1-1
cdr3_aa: CASSQVAATPRDAFF
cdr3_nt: TGTGCCAGCAGCCAAGTTGCGGCCACCCCAAGGGACGCTTTCTTT

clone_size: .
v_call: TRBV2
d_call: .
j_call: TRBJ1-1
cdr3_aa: CASSEVLGSEAFF
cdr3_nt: TGTGCCAGCAGTGAGGTTCTGGGCTCTGAAGCTTTCTTT

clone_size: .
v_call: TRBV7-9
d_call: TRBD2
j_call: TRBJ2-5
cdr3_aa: CASSSTSGLQETQYF
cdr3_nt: TGTGCCAGCAGCTCGACTAGCGGGCTCCAAGAGACCCAGTACTTC

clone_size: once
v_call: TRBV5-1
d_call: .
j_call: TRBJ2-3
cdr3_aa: CASSLDSPSTDTQYF
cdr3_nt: TGCGCCAGCAGCTTGGACAGCCCTAGCACAGATACGCAGTATTTT

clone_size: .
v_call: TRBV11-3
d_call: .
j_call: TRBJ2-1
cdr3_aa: CASSLRVSPPYNEQFF
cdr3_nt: TGTGCCAGCAGCTTAAGGGTGTCCCCCCCCTACAATGAGCAGTTCTTC

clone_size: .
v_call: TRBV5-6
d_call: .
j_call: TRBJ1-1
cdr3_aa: CASSFSNTEAFF
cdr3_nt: TGTGCCAGCAGCTTTTCGAACACTGAAGCTTTCTTT

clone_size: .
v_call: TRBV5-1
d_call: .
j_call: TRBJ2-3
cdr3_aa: CASSYGASHAGTDTQYF
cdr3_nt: TGCGCCAGCAGCTACGGCGCTTCCCATGCTGGCACAGATACGCAGTATTTT